Listed below are T cell receptor beta chains from one sample, sequenced in a study of patients and donors after allogeneic stem cell transplantation. MiXCR, applied by TCRdb to the RT-PCR reads, yields one record per CDR3 protein. Of about 400,000 distinct CDR3 sequences in the sample, 16% are singletons; the top ten hold around 7.2%. The specimen sequenced was blood, either unsorted or a sorted T cell fraction (not recorded which). All receptors derive from a human donor who was either an allogeneic HSCT recipient or a stem cell or donor lymphocyte infusion donor (not recorded which). It is not recorded whose cells these are; they may come from a transplant donor. The CDR3 runs from the conserved cysteine through the conserved F or W. Fields, in order: V gene, J gene, clone size, D gene, CDR3 protein, CDR3 DNA. A D gene is named only where the DNA matches it firmly. Rows give clone size only sometimes, using once, few, many, or a class for an expanded clone.

v_call: TRBV2; j_call: TRBJ2-6; clone_size: .; d_call: .; cdr3_aa: CASSERLSGANVLTF; cdr3_nt: TGTGCCAGCAGTGAAAGGTTAAGTGGGGCCAACGTCCTGACTTTC
v_call: TRBV20-1; j_call: TRBJ2-7; clone_size: few; d_call: .; cdr3_aa: CSARDPGLSNEQYF; cdr3_nt: TGCAGTGCTAGAGATCCAGGCCTAAGCAACGAGCAGTACTTC
v_call: TRBV29-1; j_call: TRBJ1-1; clone_size: .; d_call: .; cdr3_aa: CSVVFMNTEAFF; cdr3_nt: TGCAGCGTTGTATTCATGAACACTGAAGCTTTCTTT
v_call: TRBV15; j_call: TRBJ1-1; clone_size: .; d_call: .; cdr3_aa: CATSRDSQNTEAFF; cdr3_nt: TGTGCCACCAGCAGAGACTCCCAGAACACTGAAGCTTTCTTT
v_call: TRBV12-3/TRBV12-4; j_call: TRBJ1-2; clone_size: .; d_call: .; cdr3_aa: CASSRAWAGQGSGYTF; cdr3_nt: TGTGCCAGCAGTCGTGCCTGGGCAGGTCAGGGGAGTGGCTACACCTTC
v_call: TRBV7-8; j_call: TRBJ2-7; clone_size: .; d_call: .; cdr3_aa: CASSFGTGHPSREQYF; cdr3_nt: TGTGCCAGCAGCTTCGGAACGGGACACCCTTCTCGGGAGCAGTACTTC
v_call: TRBV29-1; j_call: TRBJ1-2; clone_size: .; d_call: .; cdr3_aa: CSVEGGRYGYTF; cdr3_nt: TGCAGCGTTGAGGGCGGACGCTATGGCTACACCTTC
v_call: TRBV4-2; j_call: TRBJ2-7; clone_size: many; d_call: TRBD2; cdr3_aa: CASSQDWAGGNYEQYF; cdr3_nt: TGTGCCAGCAGCCAAGATTGGGCGGGGGGTAACTACGAGCAGTACTTC
v_call: TRBV4-1; j_call: TRBJ2-1; clone_size: .; d_call: .; cdr3_aa: CASSQMTGAVEQFF; cdr3_nt: TGCGCCAGCAGCCAAATGACAGGAGCGGTCGAGCAGTTCTTC
v_call: TRBV12-1; j_call: TRBJ2-4; clone_size: .; d_call: .; cdr3_aa: CASSMDTLAKNIQYF; cdr3_nt: TGTGCCAGCAGCATGGACACTTTAGCCAAAAACATTCAGTACTTC
v_call: TRBV18; j_call: TRBJ2-3; clone_size: many; d_call: .; cdr3_aa: CASSPWGSDTQYF; cdr3_nt: TGTGCCAGCTCCCCTTGGGGATCAGATACGCAGTATTTT
v_call: TRBV18; j_call: TRBJ2-1; clone_size: .; d_call: .; cdr3_aa: CASSPMSGINNEQFF; cdr3_nt: TGTGCCAGCTCACCAATGTCCGGGATAAACAATGAGCAGTTCTTC
v_call: TRBV7-6; j_call: TRBJ2-1; clone_size: many; d_call: TRBD2; cdr3_aa: CASSGESGRARNEQFF; cdr3_nt: TGTGCCAGCAGCGGAGAAAGCGGGAGGGCCCGAAATGAGCAGTTCTTC
v_call: TRBV12-3/TRBV12-4; j_call: TRBJ2-1; clone_size: few; d_call: TRBD1; cdr3_aa: CASTIDRATYNEQFF; cdr3_nt: TGTGCCAGCACCATAGACAGGGCGACCTACAATGAGCAGTTCTTC
v_call: TRBV27; j_call: TRBJ2-7; clone_size: .; d_call: TRBD1; cdr3_aa: CASSWTGERAYEQYF; cdr3_nt: TGTGCCAGCAGTTGGACAGGGGAACGGGCCTACGAGCAGTACTTC
v_call: TRBV4-1; j_call: TRBJ1-4; clone_size: .; d_call: .; cdr3_aa: CASSQDGRGDEKLFF; cdr3_nt: TGCGCCAGCAGCCAAGACGGGCGGGGTGACGAAAAACTGTTTTTT
v_call: TRBV7-2; j_call: TRBJ2-1; clone_size: few; d_call: .; cdr3_aa: CASSLRRDEQFF; cdr3_nt: TGTGCCAGCAGCTTAAGGAGGGATGAGCAGTTCTTC
v_call: TRBV7-9; j_call: TRBJ2-7; clone_size: .; d_call: .; cdr3_aa: CASSFSRGGDEQYF; cdr3_nt: TGTGCCAGCAGCTTCAGTAGGGGGGGCGACGAGCAGTACTTC
v_call: TRBV27; j_call: TRBJ2-7; clone_size: .; d_call: .; cdr3_aa: CASSLVLGKYEQYF; cdr3_nt: TGTGCCAGCAGTTTAGTCCTAGGGAAGTACGAGCAGTACTTC
v_call: TRBV4-2; j_call: TRBJ2-7; clone_size: many; d_call: TRBD1; cdr3_aa: CASSQAGTGSYEQYF; cdr3_nt: TGTGCCAGCAGCCAAGCCGGGACAGGGTCCTACGAGCAGTACTTC
v_call: TRBV19; j_call: TRBJ2-7; clone_size: .; d_call: .; cdr3_aa: CASSIAEAYEQYF; cdr3_nt: TGTGCCAGTAGTATCGCGGAAGCCTACGAGCAGTACTTC
v_call: TRBV20-1; j_call: TRBJ2-2; clone_size: few; d_call: .; cdr3_aa: CSASRWGSGELFF; cdr3_nt: TGCAGTGCAAGTCGTTGGGGGAGCGGGGAGCTGTTTTTT
v_call: TRBV27; j_call: TRBJ2-7; clone_size: few; d_call: .; cdr3_aa: CASSIGSPPYEQYF; cdr3_nt: TGTGCCAGCAGTATCGGGTCCCCCCCCTACGAGCAGTACTTC
v_call: TRBV7-9; j_call: TRBJ2-3; clone_size: .; d_call: .; cdr3_aa: CASSFYGPSTDTQYF; cdr3_nt: TGTGCCAGCAGCTTCTACGGCCCTAGCACAGATACGCAGTATTTT
v_call: TRBV11-2; j_call: TRBJ2-5; clone_size: .; d_call: TRBD1; cdr3_aa: CASREIGQGLAETQYF; cdr3_nt: TGTGCCAGCAGGGAGATAGGACAGGGGTTAGCAGAGACCCAGTACTTC
v_call: TRBV2; j_call: TRBJ2-5; clone_size: .; d_call: TRBD1; cdr3_aa: CASSDKTGVETQYF; cdr3_nt: TGTGCCAGCAGTGACAAGACAGGGGTCGAGACCCAGTACTTC
v_call: TRBV7-3; j_call: TRBJ2-1; clone_size: many; d_call: .; cdr3_aa: CASSLSGVEQFF; cdr3_nt: TGTGCCAGCAGCTTATCGGGGGTAGAGCAGTTCTTC
v_call: TRBV19; j_call: TRBJ2-5; clone_size: .; d_call: TRBD1; cdr3_aa: CASGDTGTAQETQYF; cdr3_nt: TGTGCCAGTGGGGATACCGGGACAGCACAAGAGACCCAGTACTTC
v_call: TRBV20-1; j_call: TRBJ1-1; clone_size: few; d_call: .; cdr3_aa: CSARGRGGVIGTEAFF; cdr3_nt: TGCAGTGCTCGTGGCAGGGGAGGAGTGATAGGCACTGAAGCTTTCTTT
v_call: TRBV20-1; j_call: TRBJ2-6; clone_size: .; d_call: .; cdr3_aa: CSARGANVLTF; cdr3_nt: TGCAGTGCGCGGGGGGCCAACGTCCTGACTTTC
v_call: TRBV10-3; j_call: TRBJ1-6; clone_size: .; d_call: .; cdr3_aa: CAISESSGGGSPLHF; cdr3_nt: TGTGCCATCAGTGAGTCGAGTGGGGGCGGGTCACCCCTCCACTTT
v_call: TRBV6-1; j_call: TRBJ2-2; clone_size: .; d_call: TRBD2; cdr3_aa: CASKTSGSSHGELFF; cdr3_nt: TGTGCCAGCAAGACTAGCGGGAGTAGCCACGGGGAGCTGTTTTTT
v_call: TRBV7-9; j_call: TRBJ1-2; clone_size: few; d_call: .; cdr3_aa: CASSLLTNMKLNYGYTF; cdr3_nt: TGTGCCAGCAGCTTACTCACCAACATGAAACTGAACTATGGCTACACCTTC
v_call: TRBV19; j_call: TRBJ1-2; clone_size: .; d_call: .; cdr3_aa: CASSMFHDYGYTF; cdr3_nt: TGTGCCAGTAGTATGTTTCATGACTATGGCTACACCTTC
v_call: TRBV9; j_call: TRBJ2-6; clone_size: few; d_call: .; cdr3_aa: CASSDYRAGANVLTF; cdr3_nt: TGTGCCAGCAGCGACTACAGGGCCGGGGCCAACGTCCTGACTTTC
v_call: TRBV3-1; j_call: TRBJ2-3; clone_size: .; d_call: TRBD2; cdr3_aa: CASSQGGGVGTQYF; cdr3_nt: TGTGCCAGCAGCCAAGGCGGGGGGGTTGGTACGCAGTATTTT
v_call: TRBV7-3; j_call: TRBJ2-5; clone_size: .; d_call: .; cdr3_aa: CASSLTGAETQYF; cdr3_nt: TGTGCCAGCAGCTTAACGGGAGCGGAGACCCAGTACTTC
v_call: TRBV5-6; j_call: TRBJ2-5; clone_size: .; d_call: .; cdr3_aa: CASSRQTRSETQYF; cdr3_nt: TGTGCCAGCAGTCGTCAGACTAGATCGGAGACCCAGTACTTC
v_call: TRBV6-5; j_call: TRBJ1-1; clone_size: few; d_call: .; cdr3_aa: CASSSSENTEAFF; cdr3_nt: TGTGCCAGCAGTTCATCAGAGAACACTGAAGCTTTCTTT
v_call: TRBV5-1; j_call: TRBJ2-7; clone_size: few; d_call: .; cdr3_aa: CASSDTGSEQYF; cdr3_nt: TGCGCCAGCAGCGATACAGGGAGCGAGCAGTACTTC
v_call: TRBV13; j_call: TRBJ1-5; clone_size: .; d_call: TRBD1; cdr3_aa: CASSWGQGYQPQHF; cdr3_nt: TGTGCCAGCAGCTGGGGACAGGGGTATCAGCCCCAGCATTTT
v_call: TRBV18; j_call: TRBJ1-2; clone_size: .; d_call: .; cdr3_aa: CASSPEAENYGYTF; cdr3_nt: TGTGCCAGCTCACCCGAGGCGGAAAACTATGGCTACACCTTC
v_call: TRBV6-4; j_call: TRBJ2-2; clone_size: .; d_call: .; cdr3_aa: CASSAEALNTGELFF; cdr3_nt: TGTGCCAGCAGTGCGGAGGCTCTGAACACCGGGGAGCTGTTTTTT
v_call: TRBV6-2/TRBV6-3; j_call: TRBJ2-2; clone_size: few; d_call: .; cdr3_aa: CASSPRRGGTGELFF; cdr3_nt: TGTGCCAGCAGCCCCCGGAGGGGGGGAACCGGGGAGCTGTTTTTT
v_call: TRBV7-2; j_call: TRBJ1-6; clone_size: few; d_call: .; cdr3_aa: CASSWTTSSYNSPLHF; cdr3_nt: TGTGCCAGCAGCTGGACCACCAGCTCCTATAATTCACCCCTCCACTTT
v_call: TRBV19; j_call: TRBJ2-5; clone_size: .; d_call: .; cdr3_aa: CASSIGPGQETQYF; cdr3_nt: TGTGCCAGTAGTATTGGGCCGGGTCAAGAGACCCAGTACTTC
v_call: TRBV5-1; j_call: TRBJ2-1; clone_size: many; d_call: .; cdr3_aa: CASSSEGSGINEQFF; cdr3_nt: TGCGCCAGCAGCTCGGAGGGGAGCGGAATCAATGAGCAGTTCTTC
v_call: TRBV10-3; j_call: TRBJ2-7; clone_size: few; d_call: .; cdr3_aa: CAISPHDGYEQYF; cdr3_nt: TGTGCCATCAGTCCCCACGACGGGTACGAGCAGTACTTC
v_call: TRBV10-3; j_call: TRBJ2-3; clone_size: few; d_call: .; cdr3_aa: CAIISDFTDTQYF; cdr3_nt: TGTGCCATCATTTCGGACTTCACAGATACGCAGTATTTT
v_call: TRBV5-6; j_call: TRBJ2-7; clone_size: .; d_call: TRBD1; cdr3_aa: CASSLGQGGHEQYF; cdr3_nt: TGTGCCAGCAGCCTAGGACAGGGTGGGCACGAGCAGTACTTC
v_call: TRBV27; j_call: TRBJ2-7; clone_size: .; d_call: TRBD1; cdr3_aa: CASSLSSGGRNEQYF; cdr3_nt: TGTGCCAGCAGTTTATCGTCAGGGGGCAGGAACGAGCAGTACTTC
v_call: TRBV5-5; j_call: TRBJ2-2; clone_size: .; d_call: TRBD2; cdr3_aa: CASTVGLAGGELFF; cdr3_nt: TGTGCCAGCACCGTTGGACTAGCGGGGGGGGAGCTGTTTTTT
v_call: TRBV16; j_call: TRBJ1-5; clone_size: few; d_call: .; cdr3_aa: CASSQSRSPWRSNQPQHF; cdr3_nt: TGTGCCAGCAGCCAAAGTCGGTCACCATGGCGCAGTAATCAGCCCCAGCATTTT
v_call: TRBV7-9; j_call: TRBJ2-7; clone_size: .; d_call: .; cdr3_aa: CASSRQPSYEQYF; cdr3_nt: TGTGCCAGCAGCAGACAGCCATCCTACGAGCAGTACTTC
v_call: TRBV6-1; j_call: TRBJ1-1; clone_size: few; d_call: .; cdr3_aa: CASGIIKGPFGAFF; cdr3_nt: TGTGCCAGCGGAATAATAAAGGGGCCTTTCGGGGCTTTCTTT
v_call: TRBV29-1; j_call: TRBJ1-1; clone_size: few; d_call: TRBD1; cdr3_aa: CSVGGRGTEAFF; cdr3_nt: TGCAGCGTGGGGGGCAGGGGGACTGAAGCTTTCTTT
v_call: TRBV4-2; j_call: TRBJ2-1; clone_size: .; d_call: TRBD1; cdr3_aa: CASSQWDSYNEQFF; cdr3_nt: TGTGCCAGCAGCCAGTGGGACAGTTACAATGAGCAGTTCTTC
v_call: TRBV9; j_call: TRBJ2-2; clone_size: few; d_call: .; cdr3_aa: CASSVKRVNTGELFF; cdr3_nt: TGTGCCAGCAGCGTTAAGCGGGTGAACACCGGGGAGCTGTTTTTT
v_call: TRBV30; j_call: TRBJ1-1; clone_size: few; d_call: TRBD1; cdr3_aa: CAWSGDSEAFF; cdr3_nt: TGTGCCTGGAGTGGGGACAGTGAAGCTTTCTTT